There are many counts of the clone carrying this T cell receptor (beta chain). No antigen is known for it. Authors of the study amplified TCR beta CDR3 regions from RNA transcripts. HTBI primers were employed in a first-round RT-PCR of the TCR CDR3. TCRdb itself ran the multiplex PCR reads through MiXCR, one entry per CDR3 protein. The table shows hundreds of thousands of distinct CDR3 sequences, with approximately 14% occurring only once. This entry is derived from a study of T cells in Graves' hyperthyroidism and ophthalmopathy. Findings and limits, study-wide: Using 13 V-J features, a model discriminated ophthalmopathy from stable hyperthyroidism.

Graves' hyperthyroidism qualified as stable when ophthalmopathy did not progress within 18 months. Patients aged 18 to 65 with hyperthyroidism were newly diagnosed, with duration under 2 months. Each diagnosis drew on symptoms, thyroxine, TRAb, thyroid ultrasound and orbital computed tomography findings. This CDR3 is 14 amino acids long. Looked up from germline, CDR1 is LNHDA and CDR2 is SQIVND (reference sequence). Trimming removed 5 bases at V and 0 bases at J, with 10 bases between. The V and J genes are TRBV19 and TRBJ1-1; a weak D match, TRBD1 (5 bases). Sequenced input: blood. This sequence originates from a woman between 18 and 29 years old with Graves' hyperthyroidism. The CDR3 DNA reads as TGTGCCAGTAGTTCGGGACGGTTGAACACTGAAGCTTTCTTT. Encoded protein: CASSSGRLNTEAFF.